This T cell receptor beta chain was captured in a study of control samples from healthy donors and cancer patients. Sequencing was performed with immunoSEQ multiplex PCR; in TCRdb, only in-frame clones are kept and a portion is missing. Of just over 90,000 clones in the sample, around 86% were seen once. Between the trimmed V and J ends, which lost 5 bases and 6 bases, there was a span of 18 bases. The CDR3 sequence is 15 residues long. Germline assignment: CDR1 SGHTA and CDR2 FQGTGA. The chain uses TRBV7-3 and TRBJ2-3; D is perhaps TRBD2 (6 bases). The source material was blood. The sequence was obtained from a woman between 50 and 59 years old in good health. CDR3 in DNA: TGTGCCAGCAGCCGAGGCGGGGCCGGGTCGGATACGCAGTATTTT. It codes for CASSRGGAGSDTQYF.